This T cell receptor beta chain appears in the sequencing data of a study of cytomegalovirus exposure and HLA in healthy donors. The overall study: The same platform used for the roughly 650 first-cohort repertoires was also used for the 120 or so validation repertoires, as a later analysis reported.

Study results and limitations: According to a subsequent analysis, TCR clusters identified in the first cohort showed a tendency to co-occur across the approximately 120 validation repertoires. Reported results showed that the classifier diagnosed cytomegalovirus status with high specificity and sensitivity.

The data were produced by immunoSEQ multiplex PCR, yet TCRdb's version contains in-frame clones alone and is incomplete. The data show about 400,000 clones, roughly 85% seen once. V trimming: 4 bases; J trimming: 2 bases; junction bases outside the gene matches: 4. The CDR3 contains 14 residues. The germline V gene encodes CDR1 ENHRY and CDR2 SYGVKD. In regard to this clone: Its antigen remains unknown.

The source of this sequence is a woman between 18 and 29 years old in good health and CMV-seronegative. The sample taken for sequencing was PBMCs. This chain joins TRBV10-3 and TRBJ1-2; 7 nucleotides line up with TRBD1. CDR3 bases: TGTGCCATCAGTGTAGGGACAGTGAACTATGGCTACACCTTC. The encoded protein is CAISVGTVNYGYTF.